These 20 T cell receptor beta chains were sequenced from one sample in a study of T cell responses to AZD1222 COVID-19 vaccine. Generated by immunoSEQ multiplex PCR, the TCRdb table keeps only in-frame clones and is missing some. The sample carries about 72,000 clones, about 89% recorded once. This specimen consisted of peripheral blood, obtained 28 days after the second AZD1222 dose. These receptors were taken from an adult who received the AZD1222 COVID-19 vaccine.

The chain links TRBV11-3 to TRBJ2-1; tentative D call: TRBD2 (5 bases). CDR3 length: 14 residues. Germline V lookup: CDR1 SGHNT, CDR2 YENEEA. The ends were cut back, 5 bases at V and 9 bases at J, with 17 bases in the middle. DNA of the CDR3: TGTGCCAGCAGCCCACCTAAGGGAGTGGGTGAGCAGTTCTTC. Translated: CASSPPKGVGEQFF.

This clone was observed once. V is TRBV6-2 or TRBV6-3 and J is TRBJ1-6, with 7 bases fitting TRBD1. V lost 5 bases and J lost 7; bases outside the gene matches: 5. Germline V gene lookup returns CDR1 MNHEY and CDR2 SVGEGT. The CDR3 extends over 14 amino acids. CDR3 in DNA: TGTGCCAGCAGTCCAGGGGGAAGGAATTCACCCCTCCACTTT. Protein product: CASSPGGRNSPLHF.

The CDR3: CAWSRDRPRGYTF. CDR3 sequence (DNA): TGTGCCTGGAGTCGGGACAGGCCTAGGGGCTACACCTTC. The chain has TRBV30 and TRBJ1-2, with 8 bases that match TRBD1. Germline V CDR1 and CDR2: GTSNPN, SVGIG (reference sequence). The CDR3 is 13 residues long. With 2 bases clipped from V and 8 bases from J, the junction kept 7 bases outside the gene matches.

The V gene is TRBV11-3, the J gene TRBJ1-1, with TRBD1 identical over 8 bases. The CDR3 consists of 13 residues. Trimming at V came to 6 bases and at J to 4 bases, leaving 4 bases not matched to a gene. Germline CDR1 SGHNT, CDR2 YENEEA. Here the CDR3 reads CASSITGGTEAFF. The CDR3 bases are TGTGCCAGCAGTATTACAGGGGGCACTGAAGCTTTCTTT.

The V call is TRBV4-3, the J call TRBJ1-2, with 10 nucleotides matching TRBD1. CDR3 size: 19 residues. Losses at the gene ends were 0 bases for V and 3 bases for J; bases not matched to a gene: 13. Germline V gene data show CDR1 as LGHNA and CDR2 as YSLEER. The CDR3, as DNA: TGCGCCAGCAGCCAAGAAGGGGGACAGGGGACAGGTGGCTACTATGGCTACACCTTC. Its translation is CASSQEGGQGTGGYYGYTF.

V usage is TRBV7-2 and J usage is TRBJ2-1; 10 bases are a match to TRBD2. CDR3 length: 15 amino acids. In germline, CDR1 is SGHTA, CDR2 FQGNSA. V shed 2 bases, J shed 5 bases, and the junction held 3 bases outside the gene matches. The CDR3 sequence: CASSLTSGINNEQFF. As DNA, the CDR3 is TGTGCCAGCAGCTTAACTAGCGGGATCAACAATGAGCAGTTCTTC.

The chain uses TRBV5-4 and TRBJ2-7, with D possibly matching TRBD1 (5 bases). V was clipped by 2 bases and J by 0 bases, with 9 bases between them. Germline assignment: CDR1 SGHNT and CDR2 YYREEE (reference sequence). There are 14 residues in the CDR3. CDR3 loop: CASSFDRSSYEQYF. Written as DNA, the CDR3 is TGTGCCAGCAGCTTCGACAGAAGCTCCTACGAGCAGTACTTC.

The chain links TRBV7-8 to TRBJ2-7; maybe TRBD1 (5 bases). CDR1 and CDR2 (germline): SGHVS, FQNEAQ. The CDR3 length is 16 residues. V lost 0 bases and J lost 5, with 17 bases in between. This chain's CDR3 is CASSLARSRAYNEQYF. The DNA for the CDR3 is TGTGCCAGCAGCTTAGCTAGGTCCAGGGCTTATAACGAGCAGTACTTC.

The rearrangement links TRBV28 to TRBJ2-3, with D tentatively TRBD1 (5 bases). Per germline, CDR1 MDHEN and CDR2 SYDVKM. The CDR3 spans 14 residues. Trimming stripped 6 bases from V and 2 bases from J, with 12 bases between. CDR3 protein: CASSKGPNTDTQYF. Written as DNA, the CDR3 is TGTGCCAGCAGCAAGGGGCCAAACACAGATACGCAGTATTTT.

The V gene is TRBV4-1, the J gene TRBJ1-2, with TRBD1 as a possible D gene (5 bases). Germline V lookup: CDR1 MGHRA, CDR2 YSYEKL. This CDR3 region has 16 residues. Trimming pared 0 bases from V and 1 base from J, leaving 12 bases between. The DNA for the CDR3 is TGCGCCAGCAGCCAAGAGTGGGGCACCTATAACTATGGCTACACCTTC. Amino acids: CASSQEWGTYNYGYTF.

This chain's CDR3 is CASSPDGTFYNEQFF. The CDR3 DNA is TGTGCCAGCAGCCCGGACGGGACTTTTTACAATGAGCAGTTCTTC. V usage is TRBV7-6 and J usage is TRBJ2-1, with a weak D call TRBD2 (6 bases). There are 15 residues in the CDR3. Per germline, CDR1 SGHVS and CDR2 FNYEAQ. The V end lost 5 bases, the J end lost 4 bases, and 15 bases lay between the germline ends.

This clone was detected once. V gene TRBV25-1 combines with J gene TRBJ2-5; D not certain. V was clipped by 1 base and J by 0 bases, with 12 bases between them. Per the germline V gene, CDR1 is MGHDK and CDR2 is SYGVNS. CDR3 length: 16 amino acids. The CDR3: CASSEWMGSNQETQYF. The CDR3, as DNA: TGTGCCAGCAGTGAATGGATGGGGTCCAACCAAGAGACCCAGTACTTC.

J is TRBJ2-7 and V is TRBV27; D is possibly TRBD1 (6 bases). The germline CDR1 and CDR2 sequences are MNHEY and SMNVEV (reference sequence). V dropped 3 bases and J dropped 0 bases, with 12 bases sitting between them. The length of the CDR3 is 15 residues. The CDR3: CASSFNGDISYEQYF. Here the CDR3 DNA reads TGTGCCAGCAGTTTTAACGGGGACATCTCCTACGAGCAGTACTTC.

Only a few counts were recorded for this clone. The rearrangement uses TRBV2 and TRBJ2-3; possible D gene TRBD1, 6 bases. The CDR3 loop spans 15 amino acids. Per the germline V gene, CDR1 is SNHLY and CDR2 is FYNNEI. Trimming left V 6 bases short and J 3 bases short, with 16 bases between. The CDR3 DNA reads TGTGCCAGCAGCCCACAGGGTGTGGAGACAGATACGCAGTATTTT. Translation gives CASSPQGVETDTQYF.

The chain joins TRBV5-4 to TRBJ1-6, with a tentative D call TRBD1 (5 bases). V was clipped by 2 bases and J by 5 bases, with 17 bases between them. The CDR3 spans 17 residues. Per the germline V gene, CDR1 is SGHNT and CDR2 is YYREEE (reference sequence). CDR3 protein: CASSFFGSSGHNSPLHF. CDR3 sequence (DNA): TGTGCCAGCAGCTTTTTTGGGTCGTCAGGGCATAATTCACCCCTCCACTTT.

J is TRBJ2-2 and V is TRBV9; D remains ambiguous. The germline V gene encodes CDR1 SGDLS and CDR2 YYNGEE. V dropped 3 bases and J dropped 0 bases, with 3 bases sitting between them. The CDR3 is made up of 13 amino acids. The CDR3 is CASSATNTGELFF. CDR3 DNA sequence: TGTGCCAGCAGCGCAACGAACACCGGGGAGCTGTTTTTT.

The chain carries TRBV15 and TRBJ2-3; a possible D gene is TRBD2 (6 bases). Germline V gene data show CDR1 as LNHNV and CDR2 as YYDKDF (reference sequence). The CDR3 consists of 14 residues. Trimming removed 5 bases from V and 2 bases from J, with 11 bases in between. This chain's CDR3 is CATSAGLTTDTQYF. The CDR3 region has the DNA TGTGCCACCAGCGCCGGACTAACCACAGATACGCAGTATTTT.

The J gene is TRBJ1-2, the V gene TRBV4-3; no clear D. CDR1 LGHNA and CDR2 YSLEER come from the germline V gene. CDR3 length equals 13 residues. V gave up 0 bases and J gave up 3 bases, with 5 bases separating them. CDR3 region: CASSQDVYYGYTF. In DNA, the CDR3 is TGCGCCAGCAGCCAAGACGTCTACTATGGCTACACCTTC.

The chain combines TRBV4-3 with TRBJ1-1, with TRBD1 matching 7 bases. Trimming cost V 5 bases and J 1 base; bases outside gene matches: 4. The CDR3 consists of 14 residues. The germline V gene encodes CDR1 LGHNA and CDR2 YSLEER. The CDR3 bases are TGCGCCAGCAGCTACCAGGGGGGGAACACTGAAGCTTTCTTT. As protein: CASSYQGGNTEAFF.

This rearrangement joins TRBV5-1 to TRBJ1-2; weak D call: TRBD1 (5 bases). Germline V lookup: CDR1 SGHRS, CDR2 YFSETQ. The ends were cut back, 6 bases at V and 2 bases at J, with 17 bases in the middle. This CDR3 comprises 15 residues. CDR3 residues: CASTPGGARNYGYTF. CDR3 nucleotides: TGCGCCAGCACCCCCGGTGGGGCCCGGAACTATGGCTACACCTTC.